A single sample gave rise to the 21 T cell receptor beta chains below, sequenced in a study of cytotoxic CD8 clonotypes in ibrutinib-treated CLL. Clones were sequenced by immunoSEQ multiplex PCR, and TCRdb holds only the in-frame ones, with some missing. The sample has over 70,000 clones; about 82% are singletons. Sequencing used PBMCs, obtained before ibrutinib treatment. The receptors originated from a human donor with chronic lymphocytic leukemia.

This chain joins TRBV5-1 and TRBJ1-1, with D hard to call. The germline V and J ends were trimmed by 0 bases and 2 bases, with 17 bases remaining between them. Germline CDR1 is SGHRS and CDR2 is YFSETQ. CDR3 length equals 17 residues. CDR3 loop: CASSLVIEAATNTEAFF. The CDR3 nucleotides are TGCGCCAGCAGCTTGGTGATCGAGGCAGCAACCAACACTGAAGCTTTCTTT.

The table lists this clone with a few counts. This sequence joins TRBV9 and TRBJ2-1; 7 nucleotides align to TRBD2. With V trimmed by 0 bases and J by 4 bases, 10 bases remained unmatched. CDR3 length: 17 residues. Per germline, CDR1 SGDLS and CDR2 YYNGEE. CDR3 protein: CASSVGPLGRTYNEQFF. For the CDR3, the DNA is TGTGCCAGCAGCGTAGGCCCACTCGGGAGGACATACAATGAGCAGTTCTTC.

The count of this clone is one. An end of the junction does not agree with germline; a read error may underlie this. The chain's CDR3 is CASSAALGGWETQYF. Written as DNA, the CDR3 is TGTGCTAGCAGCGCAGCACTGGGGGGATGGGAGACCCAGTACTTC. The chain couples TRBV7-7 to TRBJ2-5, with TRBD2 as a possible D gene (6 bases). The CDR3 extends over 15 amino acids. Germline V lookup: CDR1 SSHAT, CDR2 FNYEAQ (reference sequence).

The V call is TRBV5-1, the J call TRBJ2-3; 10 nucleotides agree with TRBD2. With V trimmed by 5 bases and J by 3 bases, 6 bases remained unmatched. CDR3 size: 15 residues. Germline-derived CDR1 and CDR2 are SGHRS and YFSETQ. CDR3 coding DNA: TGCGCCAGCAGGGATAGCGGGGGGATTACAGATACGCAGTATTTT. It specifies CASRDSGGITDTQYF.

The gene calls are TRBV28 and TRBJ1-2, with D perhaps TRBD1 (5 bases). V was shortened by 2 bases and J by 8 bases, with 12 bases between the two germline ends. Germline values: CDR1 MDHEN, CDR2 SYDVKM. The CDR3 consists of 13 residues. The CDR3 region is CASSLMVGDGYTF. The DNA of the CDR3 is TGTGCCAGCAGTTTAATGGTAGGGGACGGCTACACCTTC.

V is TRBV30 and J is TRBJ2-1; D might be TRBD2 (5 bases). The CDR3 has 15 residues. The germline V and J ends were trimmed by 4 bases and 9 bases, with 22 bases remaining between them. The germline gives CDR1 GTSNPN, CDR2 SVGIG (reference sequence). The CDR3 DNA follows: TGTGCCTGGAACGGCCGGACTTACGTTCAACCTGAGCAGTTCTTC. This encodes CAWNGRTYVQPEQFF.

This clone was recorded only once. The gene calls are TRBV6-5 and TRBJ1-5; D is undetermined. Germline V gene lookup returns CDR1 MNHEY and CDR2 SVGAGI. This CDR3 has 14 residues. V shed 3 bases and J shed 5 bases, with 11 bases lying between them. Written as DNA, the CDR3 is TGTGCCAGCAGTTATTCCAGTGGGGATCAGCCCCAGCATTTT. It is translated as CASSYSSGDQPQHF.

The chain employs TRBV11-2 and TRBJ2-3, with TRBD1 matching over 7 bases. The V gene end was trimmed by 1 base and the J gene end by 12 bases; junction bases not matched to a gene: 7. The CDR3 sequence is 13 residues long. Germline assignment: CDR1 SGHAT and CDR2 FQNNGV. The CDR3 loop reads CASSLGRGGSQYF. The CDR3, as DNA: TGTGCCAGCAGCTTAGGCCGAGGGGGCTCTCAGTATTTT.

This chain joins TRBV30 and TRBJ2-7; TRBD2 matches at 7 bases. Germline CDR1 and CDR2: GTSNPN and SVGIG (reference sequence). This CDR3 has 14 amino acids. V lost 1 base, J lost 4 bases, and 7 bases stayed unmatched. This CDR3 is CAWSDRAGIYEQYF. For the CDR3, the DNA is TGTGCCTGGAGTGATCGAGCGGGGATATACGAGCAGTACTTC.

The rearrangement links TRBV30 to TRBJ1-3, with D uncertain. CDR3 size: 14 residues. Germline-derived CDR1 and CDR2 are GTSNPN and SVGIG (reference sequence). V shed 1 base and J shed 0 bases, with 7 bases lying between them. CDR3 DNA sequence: TGTGCCTGGAGTGGACGGGCCTCTGGAAACACCATATATTTT. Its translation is CAWSGRASGNTIYF.

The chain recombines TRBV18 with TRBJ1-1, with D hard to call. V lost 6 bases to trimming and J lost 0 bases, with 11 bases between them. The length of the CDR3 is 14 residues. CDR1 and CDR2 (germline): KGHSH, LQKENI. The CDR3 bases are TGTGCCAGCTCCTTCTCTCTGATGAACACTGAAGCTTTCTTT. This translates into CASSFSLMNTEAFF. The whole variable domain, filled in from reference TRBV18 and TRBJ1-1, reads NAGVMQNPRHLVRRRGQEARLRCSPMKGHSHVYWYRQLPEEGLKFMVYLQKENIIDESGMPKERFSAEFPKEGPSILRIQQVVRGDSAAYFCASSFSLMNTEAFFGQGTRLTVV.

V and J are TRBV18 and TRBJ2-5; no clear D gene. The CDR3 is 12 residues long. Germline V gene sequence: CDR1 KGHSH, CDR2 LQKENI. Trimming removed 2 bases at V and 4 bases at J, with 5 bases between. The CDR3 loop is CASSPILETQYF. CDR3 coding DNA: TGTGCCAGCTCACCAATTTTAGAGACCCAGTACTTC.

The CDR3 DNA sequence: TGTGCCAGCAGTGATCCGACAGGCGCCGGGAAGTTCTTC. Its protein product is CASSDPTGAGKFF. V is TRBV6-1 and J is TRBJ2-1, with a possible D match to TRBD1 (6 bases). Germline V CDR1 and CDR2: MNHNS, SASEGT. This CDR3 has 13 amino acids. V lost 3 bases and J 14 bases, leaving 17 bases between the germline ends.

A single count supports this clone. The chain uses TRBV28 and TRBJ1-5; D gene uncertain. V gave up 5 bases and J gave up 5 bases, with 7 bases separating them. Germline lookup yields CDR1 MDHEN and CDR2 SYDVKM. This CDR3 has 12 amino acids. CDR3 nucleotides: TGTGCCAGCAGTACTCACCATCAGCCCCAGCATTTT. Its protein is CASSTHHQPQHF. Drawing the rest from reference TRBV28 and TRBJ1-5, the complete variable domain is DVKVTQSSRYLVKRTGEKVFLECVQDMDHENMFWYRQDPGLGLRLIYFSYDVKMKEKGDIPEGYSVSREKKERFSLILESASTNQTSMYLCASSTHHQPQHFGDGTRLSIL.

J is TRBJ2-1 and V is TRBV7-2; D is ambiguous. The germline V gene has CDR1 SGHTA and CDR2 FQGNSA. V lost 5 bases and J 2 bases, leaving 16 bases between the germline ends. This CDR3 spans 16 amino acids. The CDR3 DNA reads TGTGCCAGCAGCGGTAGACTCCTGATGGCCTACAATGAGCAGTTCTTC. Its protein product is CASSGRLLMAYNEQFF.

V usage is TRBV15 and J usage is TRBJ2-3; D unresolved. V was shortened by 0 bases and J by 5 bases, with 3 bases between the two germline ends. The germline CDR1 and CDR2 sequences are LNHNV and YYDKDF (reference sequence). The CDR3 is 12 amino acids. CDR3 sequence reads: CATSRDKDTQYF. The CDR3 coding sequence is TGTGCCACCAGCAGAGATAAAGATACGCAGTATTTT.

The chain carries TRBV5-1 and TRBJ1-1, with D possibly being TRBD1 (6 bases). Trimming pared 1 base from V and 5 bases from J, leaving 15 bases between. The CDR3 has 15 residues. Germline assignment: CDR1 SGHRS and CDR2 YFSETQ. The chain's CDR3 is CASSLYPTGRTEAFF. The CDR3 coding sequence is TGCGCCAGCAGCTTGTACCCCACAGGGAGGACTGAAGCTTTCTTT. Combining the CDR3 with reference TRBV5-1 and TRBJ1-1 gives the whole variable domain KAGVTQTPRYLIKTRGQQVTLSCSPISGHRSVSWYQQTPGQGLQFLFEYFSETQRNKGNFPGRFSGRQFSNSRSEMNVSTLELGDSALYLCASSLYPTGRTEAFFGQGTRLTVV.

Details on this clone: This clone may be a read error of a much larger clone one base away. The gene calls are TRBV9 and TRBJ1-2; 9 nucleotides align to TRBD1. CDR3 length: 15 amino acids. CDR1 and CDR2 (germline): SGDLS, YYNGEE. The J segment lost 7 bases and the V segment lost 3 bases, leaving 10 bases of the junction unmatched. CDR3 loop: CASSAQDRGVRGYTF. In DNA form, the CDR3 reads TGTGCCAGCAGCGCCCAGGACAGGGGCGTACGTGGCTACACCTTC.

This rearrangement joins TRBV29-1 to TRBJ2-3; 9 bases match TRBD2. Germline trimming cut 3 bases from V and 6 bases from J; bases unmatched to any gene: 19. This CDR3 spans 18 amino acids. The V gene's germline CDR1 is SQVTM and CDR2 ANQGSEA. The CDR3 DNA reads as TGCAGCGTTGATTCATCGGGCGTCGCGGGAGGGTCGATGGATACGCAGTATTTT. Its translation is CSVDSSGVAGGSMDTQYF.

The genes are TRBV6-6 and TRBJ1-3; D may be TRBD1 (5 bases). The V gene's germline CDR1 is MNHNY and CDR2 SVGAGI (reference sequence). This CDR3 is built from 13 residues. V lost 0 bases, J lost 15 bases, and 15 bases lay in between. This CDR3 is CASSYSEWDPGYF. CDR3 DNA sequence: TGTGCCAGCAGTTACTCCGAGTGGGACCCGGGATATTTT.

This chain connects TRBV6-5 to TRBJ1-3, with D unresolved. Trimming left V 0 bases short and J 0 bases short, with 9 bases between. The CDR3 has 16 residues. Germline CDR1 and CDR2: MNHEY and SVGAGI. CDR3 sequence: CASSYSGFSSGNTIYF. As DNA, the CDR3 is TGTGCCAGCAGTTACTCTGGATTTTCCTCTGGAAACACCATATATTTT.